The clone carrying this TCR beta chain was recorded many times. This beta chain is a stray read from a library made for alpha chains; its abundance is not meaningful. The data are from a study of spatial heterogeneity in lung cancer. Study-level information: In raw reads, more than 9.5 appearances on average were recorded for each unique TCR and UMI combination.

Time point reported: blood taken at disease recurrence. Frozen PBMC, nontumor lung or tumor provided whole RNA, which was sequenced unsorted. TCRdb itself ran the 5' RACE reads through MiXCR, one entry per CDR3 protein. This table has nearly 10,000 distinct CDR3 sequences, approximately 3.6% appearing once. V was trimmed by 5 bases and J by 2 bases, leaving 2 bases between them. Germline V gives CDR1 SNHLY, CDR2 FYNNEI. CDR3 length: 11 amino acids. Material: PBMCs, obtained at recurrence. The rearrangement links TRBV2 to TRBJ2-3; D gene uncertain. The TCR comes from a female donor with early-stage non-small cell lung cancer. The CDR3: CASSYTDTQYF. DNA of the CDR3: TGTGCCAGCAGTTACACAGATACGCAGTATTTT. Looking up the rest from reference TRBV2 and TRBJ2-3 gives the full variable domain: EPEVTQTPSHQVTQMGQEVILRCVPISNHLYFYWYRQILGQKVEFLVSFYNNEISEKSEIFDDQFSVERPDGSNFTLKIRSTKLEDSAMYFCASSYTDTQYFGPGTRLTVL.